The rows below give T cell receptor beta chains drawn from one sample of a study of control samples from healthy donors and cancer patients. Generated by immunoSEQ multiplex PCR, the TCRdb table keeps only in-frame clones and is missing some. The sample records over 85,000 clones, over 90% being singletons. Sequencing used blood. Receptor source: a woman in her thirties in good health. Each CDR3 is given without its conserved first and last residue. The order of the fields is CDR3 protein, V gene, J gene.

CDR3 protein: ASTLGGSTDTQY; V gene: TRBV6-5; J gene: TRBJ2-3
CDR3 protein: ASSEVGRKFGNTIY; V gene: TRBV6-1; J gene: TRBJ1-3
CDR3 protein: ASSRGGIGYNEQF; V gene: TRBV25-1; J gene: TRBJ2-1
CDR3 protein: ASSSKGGIAGVNEQF; V gene: TRBV7-3; J gene: TRBJ2-1
CDR3 protein: ASTFQGMNTEAF; V gene: TRBV5-1; J gene: TRBJ1-1
CDR3 protein: ASSPGYLAGAGELF; V gene: TRBV5-4; J gene: TRBJ2-2
CDR3 protein: ASTPGTSAWETQY; V gene: TRBV11-1; J gene: TRBJ2-5
CDR3 protein: ASSSLALAKNIQY; V gene: TRBV28; J gene: TRBJ2-4
CDR3 protein: ASRDDPLEDTEAF; V gene: TRBV5-1; J gene: TRBJ1-1
CDR3 protein: ASSLKTGGYTGELF; V gene: TRBV7-2; J gene: TRBJ2-2
CDR3 protein: ASSLFDDTEAF; V gene: TRBV27; J gene: TRBJ1-1
CDR3 protein: ASKTGSTEAF; V gene: TRBV27; J gene: TRBJ1-1
CDR3 protein: ASSELSGEDYYGYT; V gene: TRBV6-1; J gene: TRBJ1-2
CDR3 protein: ASSPPPPNTQY; V gene: TRBV27; J gene: TRBJ2-3
CDR3 protein: ASSSTSGEVGYT; V gene: TRBV11-2; J gene: TRBJ1-2
CDR3 protein: ATSDTSRDGYT; V gene: TRBV24-1; J gene: TRBJ1-2
CDR3 protein: ATKPGVGMNTEAF; V gene: TRBV19; J gene: TRBJ1-1
CDR3 protein: ASSVQNTGELF; V gene: TRBV2; J gene: TRBJ2-2
CDR3 protein: ASSEPYGYT; V gene: TRBV6-1; J gene: TRBJ1-2
CDR3 protein: ASSLSEGLAAYNEQF; V gene: TRBV7-9; J gene: TRBJ2-1
CDR3 protein: ASSLPPANYGYT; V gene: TRBV19; J gene: TRBJ1-2
CDR3 protein: ASSQTHSYNSPLH; V gene: TRBV3-1/TRBV3-2; J gene: TRBJ1-6
CDR3 protein: ASSSYLDSPRELF; V gene: TRBV7-3; J gene: TRBJ2-2
CDR3 protein: ASSELAGEADTQY; V gene: TRBV2; J gene: TRBJ2-3
CDR3 protein: ASSLIISGGKETQY; V gene: TRBV28; J gene: TRBJ2-5